This TCR beta chain stems from a study of control samples from healthy donors and cancer patients. The CDR3 is 17 residues long. Germline V CDR1 and CDR2: SNHLY, FYNNEI. With 0 bases removed from V and 7 bases from J, the gap between germline ends came to 19 bases. Repertoires were generated with immunoSEQ multiplex PCR, while TCRdb's copy carries only in-frame clones and drops some. This sample has over 75,000 clones, with roughly four fifths found just once. The sequencing input was blood. This receptor was identified in a man between 60 and 70 years old in good health. V is TRBV2 and J is TRBJ1-5, with D perhaps matching TRBD1 (6 bases). CDR3 loop: CASSEARAQGRKQPQHF. The CDR3 DNA reads TGTGCCAGCAGTGAAGCGCGAGCACAGGGACGGAAACAGCCCCAGCATTTT.